This T cell receptor (beta chain) was retrieved from a study of response to subunit inactivated influenza vaccine (dated by TCRdb to 2017 to 2018). In terms of the full investigation: To follow how T cells responded to a trivalent subunit inactivated influenza vaccine, the researchers relied on deep quantitative profiling of the T cell receptor repertoire.

Library preparation employed RT-PCR. Sequencing was performed on an Illumina HiSeq 2500. The public sequencing data were trimmed at Q25 with fastp and processed into clonotypes with MiXCR by TCRdb, which kept only in-frame beta chains. Rows merge per CDR3 protein into single entries with the most common DNA and genes. The sample records hundreds of thousands of distinct CDR3 sequences, approximately 14% of which are singletons. The ten largest clonotypes hold 11% of the sample. In the case of this clonotype: Its antigen is not yet known. No base qualities exist here, and no much larger clone lies one base off it.

CDR1 MNHEY and CDR2 SVGEGT are derived from the germline V gene. Ends trimmed: V by 5 bases, J by 2 bases; bases unmatched to a gene: 9. The CDR3, from cysteine to phenylalanine, totals 17 residues. Only the CDR3 part of the read is kept: 51 bases, read in frame from the first base. Beyond this particular receptor, the publication reports: It was suggested by the authors that each seasonal influenza vaccination may recruit only a limited number of new T cells.

The chain uses TRBV6-2 or TRBV6-3 and TRBJ1-5, with 10 bases aligning to TRBD1. Sequencing was performed on PBMCs from blood, taken roughly 12 days after vaccination. The clonotype was recovered from a man between 50 and 59 years old who received an inactivated influenza vaccine. Donor details come from another sample of the same person, matched by shared clones. The DNA is TGTGCCAGCAGTCCACCGATCGGGACAGGGGGCAATCAGCCCCAGCATTTT. Its amino acids are CASSPPIGTGGNQPQHF.